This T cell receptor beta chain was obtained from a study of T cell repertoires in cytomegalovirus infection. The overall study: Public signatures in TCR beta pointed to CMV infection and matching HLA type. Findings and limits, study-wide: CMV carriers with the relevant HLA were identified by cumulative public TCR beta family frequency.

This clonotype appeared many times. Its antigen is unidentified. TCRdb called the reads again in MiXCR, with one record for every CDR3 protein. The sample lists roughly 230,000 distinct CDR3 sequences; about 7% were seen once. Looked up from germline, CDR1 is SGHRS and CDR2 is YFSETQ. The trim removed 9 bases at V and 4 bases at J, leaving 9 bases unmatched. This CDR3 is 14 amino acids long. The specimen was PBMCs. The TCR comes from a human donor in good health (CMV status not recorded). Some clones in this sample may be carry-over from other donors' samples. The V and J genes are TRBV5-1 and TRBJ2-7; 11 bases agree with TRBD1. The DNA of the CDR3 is TGCGCCACCAGATCCGGGACAGGGGGGTACGAGCAGTACTTC. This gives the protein CATRSGTGGYEQYF.